The 27 T cell receptor beta chains presented below share a single source sample, sequenced in a study of identical twins. TCRdb re-called the 5' RACE reads with MiXCR, one entry per CDR3 protein. The data hold under 250,000 distinct CDR3 sequences, with approximately 7.3% observed a single time. This sample was shared with a second study, whose subject was yellow fever vaccine responses in identical twins.

The sample taken for sequencing was CD8+ T cells sorted from blood. Receptor source: a woman younger than 35 in good health.

DNA of the CDR3: TGTGCCAGCAGTTACGCAGGCGGCACCGGGGAGCTGTTTTTT. It encodes CASSYAGGTGELFF. This chain links TRBV6-2 or TRBV6-3 with TRBJ2-2; D is undetermined. Looked up from germline, CDR1 is MNHEY and CDR2 is SVGEGT. CDR3 length equals 14 residues. V gave up 2 bases and J gave up 4 bases, with 8 bases separating them.

The table lists this clonotype with a few counts. This sequence joins TRBV2 and TRBJ1-1, with 9 bases identical to TRBD1. The germline gives CDR1 SNHLY, CDR2 FYNNEI. V lost 6 bases, J lost 9 bases, and 5 bases stayed unmatched. The CDR3 has 12 amino acids. CDR3 DNA sequence: TGTGCCAGCAGCAGGGACAGGGCGAAAGCTTTCTTT. It translates to CASSRDRAKAFF.

This clonotype was seen at least ten times. The chain joins TRBV27 to TRBJ2-1, with D perhaps matching TRBD1 (5 bases). The CDR3 runs 15 residues. CDR1 is MNHEY and CDR2 is SMNVEV in the germline V gene (reference sequence). Between the trimmed V and J ends, which lost 5 bases and 0 bases, there was a span of 11 bases. In DNA form, the CDR3 reads TGTGCCAGCAGTCCTACAGGCAGCTCCTACAATGAGCAGTTCTTC. Translated, it gives CASSPTGSSYNEQFF.

This clonotype was seen more than once but under ten times. The gene calls are TRBV4-1 and TRBJ2-3, with TRBD2 identical over 8 bases. The CDR3 contains 18 residues. The V gene's germline CDR1 is MGHRA and CDR2 YSYEKL. J gave up 1 base and V 0 bases, and 9 bases lay outside the gene matches. As DNA, the CDR3 is TGCGCCAGCAGCCAAGAATTCGGACTAGCATTGGGCACAGATACGCAGTATTTT. Protein product: CASSQEFGLALGTDTQYF.

A few counts support this clonotype. This chain links TRBV5-1 with TRBJ2-7, with D perhaps TRBD1 (6 bases). CDR3 size: 16 residues. Trimming took 4 bases from V and 0 from J, leaving 17 bases between them. The germline CDR1 and CDR2 sequences are SGHRS and YFSETQ. As DNA, the CDR3 is TGCGCCAGCAGCCCCTTCTCGGGACAACGCTCCTACGAGCAGTACTTC. It encodes CASSPFSGQRSYEQYF.

This clonotype was observed a handful of times. The rearrangement uses TRBV7-9 and TRBJ2-7, with no clear D. The CDR3 contains 12 residues. V was trimmed by 8 bases and J by 2 bases, leaving 10 bases between them. Germline V CDR1 and CDR2: SEHNR, FQNEAQ (reference sequence). This chain's CDR3 is CASAYSPYEQYF. CDR3 nucleotide sequence: TGTGCCAGCGCATACAGTCCCTACGAGCAGTACTTC.

The table lists this clonotype with a few counts. The chain couples TRBV7-8 to TRBJ1-5; 9 bases align to TRBD1. Germline lookup yields CDR1 SGHVS and CDR2 FQNEAQ. The CDR3 runs to 16 residues. Unmatched junction bases numbered 7, after V lost 7 bases and J lost 0 bases. CDR3 DNA: TGTGCCAGCATAGAAGGGACAGGGTATAGCAATCAGCCCCAGCATTTT. Its protein product is CASIEGTGYSNQPQHF.

This clonotype was seen many times. The chain joins TRBV28 to TRBJ1-5; D is perhaps TRBD1 (5 bases). There are 16 residues in the CDR3. V dropped 3 bases and J dropped 6 bases, with 18 bases sitting between them. The germline V gene encodes CDR1 MDHEN and CDR2 SYDVKM. CDR3 residues: CASSFRDSPYGQPQHF. DNA for the CDR3: TGTGCCAGCAGTTTCAGAGACAGCCCGTATGGTCAGCCCCAGCATTTT. Complete variable domain (other parts from reference TRBV28 and TRBJ1-5): DVKVTQSSRYLVKRTGEKVFLECVQDMDHENMFWYRQDPGLGLRLIYFSYDVKMKEKGDIPEGYSVSREKKERFSLILESASTNQTSMYLCASSFRDSPYGQPQHFGDGTRLSIL.

The CDR3 loop is CASGSGGHGELFF. In DNA, the CDR3 is TGTGCCAGCGGGTCTGGGGGCCACGGGGAGCTGTTTTTT. The chain has TRBV7-2 and TRBJ2-2; tentatively, D is TRBD1 (6 bases). V was cut by 8 bases and J by 7 bases, with 14 bases left in between. CDR1 SGHTA and CDR2 FQGNSA come from the germline V gene. CDR3 length equals 13 residues. Drawing the rest from reference TRBV7-2 and TRBJ2-2, the complete variable domain is GAGVSQSPSNKVTEKGKDVELRCDPISGHTALYWYRQSLGQGLEFLIYFQGNSAPDKSGLPSDRFSAERTGGSVSTLTIQRTQQEDSAVYLCASGSGGHGELFFGEGSRLTVL.

This clonotype was seen only a few times. This chain uses TRBV27 with TRBJ1-5; D possibly corresponds to TRBD1 (6 bases). The ends were cut back, 5 bases at V and 7 bases at J, with 15 bases in the middle. CDR3 length: 14 residues. The germline gives CDR1 MNHEY, CDR2 SMNVEV (reference sequence). CDR3 in DNA: TGTGCCAGCAGTACGGGGGGGGCACGGCAGCCCCAGCATTTT. Residues: CASSTGGARQPQHF.

The V and J genes are TRBV6-1 and TRBJ2-3; D gene unclear. V was trimmed by 5 bases and J by 0 bases, leaving 9 bases between them. This CDR3 is built from 14 residues. From germline, CDR1 is MNHNS and CDR2 SASEGT. As DNA, the CDR3 is TGTGCCAGCAGTAAGGAAAAGAGCACAGATACGCAGTATTTT. Translating it yields CASSKEKSTDTQYF.

This clonotype was seen repeatedly, ten times or more. This chain uses TRBV6-6 with TRBJ1-5; no reliable D call. The CDR3 consists of 12 residues. Trimming took 10 bases from V and 3 from J, leaving 10 bases between them. The germline V gene encodes CDR1 MNHNY and CDR2 SVGAGI (reference sequence). As DNA, the CDR3 is TGTGCCACCTACAGTCCCAATCAGCCCCAGCATTTT. It encodes CATYSPNQPQHF.

This clonotype has a count of ten or more. The chain employs TRBV9 and TRBJ2-1; 7 positions match TRBD1. V lost 4 bases, J lost 5 bases, and 9 bases stayed unmatched. The CDR3 spans 15 residues. Per germline, CDR1 SGDLS and CDR2 YYNGEE. The CDR3 nucleotides are TGTGCCAGCAGCACTTCCGGGACAGAGAACAATGAGCAGTTCTTC. Amino acids: CASSTSGTENNEQFF.

A few counts support this clonotype. The chain uses TRBV27 and TRBJ2-3; 12 positions match TRBD2. The germline gives CDR1 MNHEY, CDR2 SMNVEV (reference sequence). V lost 5 bases, J lost 2 bases, and 2 bases stayed unmatched. The CDR3 is made up of 15 amino acids. The CDR3 here is CASSRTSGDTDTQYF. The CDR3 bases are TGTGCCAGCAGTCGGACTAGCGGGGACACAGATACGCAGTATTTT.

This clonotype appeared many times. The V and J genes are TRBV15 and TRBJ1-5, with no clear D. The CDR3 totals 14 residues. Deletions cut 2 bases from V and 6 bases from J, with 11 bases between. The germline V gene encodes CDR1 LNHNV and CDR2 YYDKDF (reference sequence). The CDR3 loop reads CATSRPHGIQPQHF. The CDR3 DNA sequence: TGTGCCACCAGCAGACCCCATGGGATTCAGCCCCAGCATTTT. Based on the CDR3 plus reference TRBV15 and TRBJ1-5, the full variable domain is DAMVIQNPRYQVTQFGKPVTLSCSQTLNHNVMYWYQQKSSQAPKLLFHYYDKDFNNEADTPDNFQSRRPNTSFCFLDIRSPGLGDTAMYLCATSRPHGIQPQHFGDGTRLSIL.

In this sample, this clonotype turned up many times. The chain's CDR3 is CASSDRYNEQFF. The CDR3, as DNA: TGCGCCAGTTCGGACAGGTACAATGAGCAGTTCTTC. The chain links TRBV4-1 to TRBJ2-1; 7 bases are a match to TRBD1. The CDR3 is 12 amino acids. Trimming cost V 9 bases and J 4 bases; bases outside gene matches: 3. Germline loops: CDR1 MGHRA, CDR2 YSYEKL.

The gene calls are TRBV28 and TRBJ1-1; D unresolved. Trimming took 7 bases from V and 2 from J, leaving 11 bases between them. The CDR3 runs 13 residues. The V gene's germline CDR1 is MDHEN and CDR2 SYDVKM. CDR3 loop: CASKRVLNTEAFF. CDR3 DNA: TGTGCCAGCAAAAGGGTCCTAAACACTGAAGCTTTCTTT.

This clonotype has just a few counts. This chain links TRBV11-2 with TRBJ1-1; D is undetermined. The V gene lost 1 base and the J gene lost 2 bases, with 11 bases spanning the gap. Germline values: CDR1 SGHAT, CDR2 FQNNGV. The CDR3 spans 15 residues. The CDR3 bases are TGTGCCAGCAGCTTAGGGGCCGTAGGAAACACTGAAGCTTTCTTT. Amino acids: CASSLGAVGNTEAFF.

The chain is built from TRBV15 and TRBJ2-1, with 7 bases matching TRBD2. V trimming: 4 bases; J trimming: 7 bases; junction bases outside the gene matches: 10. The CDR3 runs to 15 residues. Looked up from germline, CDR1 is LNHNV and CDR2 is YYDKDF (reference sequence). CDR3 nucleotides: TGTGCCACCAGCACAGGACTAGTACAGGCAAATGAGCAGTTCTTC. It specifies CATSTGLVQANEQFF.

This clonotype was detected only a few times. The V call is TRBV2, the J call TRBJ1-5; unclear D gene. Germline V gives CDR1 SNHLY, CDR2 FYNNEI. There are 14 residues in the CDR3. V dropped 0 bases and J dropped 5 bases, with 8 bases sitting between them. The CDR3 region has the DNA TGTGCCAGCAGTGAAGCGCAGAGTTATCAGCCCCAGCATTTT. It translates to CASSEAQSYQPQHF.

The chain is built from TRBV10-1 and TRBJ2-3, with TRBD2 matching over 9 bases. The ends lost 2 bases at V and 2 bases at J; junction bases unmatched: 2. Germline-derived CDR1 and CDR2 are WNHNN and SYGVQD (reference sequence). The CDR3 extends over 15 amino acids. CDR3 DNA: TGCGCCAGCAGTGAGGAGCGGGGGGTCACAGATACGCAGTATTTT. Translation gives CASSEERGVTDTQYF.

This clonotype has at least ten counts. The chain couples TRBV3-1 to TRBJ2-1, with D possibly matching TRBD1 (5 bases). This CDR3 has 14 amino acids. Trimming pared 7 bases from V and 3 bases from J, leaving 13 bases between. From germline, CDR1 is LGHDT and CDR2 YNNKEL (reference sequence). CDR3 region: CASTPGFGYNEQFF. The CDR3 DNA reads as TGTGCCAGCACCCCAGGGTTCGGCTACAATGAGCAGTTCTTC.

This clonotype appeared many times. The chain has TRBV3-1 and TRBJ1-6; 7 bases are shared with TRBD1. Per the germline V gene, CDR1 is LGHDT and CDR2 is YNNKEL (reference sequence). The CDR3 covers 17 residues. Losses at the gene ends were 1 base for V and 8 bases for J; bases not matched to a gene: 11. The CDR3 protein is CASSQGTTGEVDSPLHF. In DNA form, the CDR3 reads TGTGCCAGCAGCCAAGGGACTACAGGGGAAGTGGATTCACCCCTCCACTTT.

This clonotype was recorded at least ten times. The chain uses TRBV6-1 and TRBJ2-4, with 8 bases fitting TRBD2. From germline, CDR1 is MNHNS and CDR2 SASEGT. The CDR3 length is 13 residues. V was clipped by 6 bases and J by 3 bases; unmatched bases: 1. DNA of the CDR3: TGTGCCAGCAGAACTAGCGGCAAAAACATTCAGTACTTC. It yields the protein CASRTSGKNIQYF.

Worth noting for this clonotype: This may be a read error, as it is one base from a much larger clone. The V and J genes are TRBV12-3 or TRBV12-4 and TRBJ2-5; D is undetermined. The CDR3 spans 13 residues. The CDR3 DNA reads as TGTCCCAGCAGTTTCCTGCCGGAAGAGACCCAGTACTTC. Protein sequence: CPSSFLPEETQYF.

This clonotype was detected many times. V gene TRBV24-1 combines with J gene TRBJ1-1, with a tentative D call TRBD1 (6 bases). V was cut by 7 bases and J by 1 base, with 6 bases left in between. This CDR3 has 12 amino acids. Germline V CDR1 and CDR2: KGHDR, SFDVKD. This CDR3 reads CATRQGNTEAFF. The CDR3 nucleotides are TGTGCCACCAGACAGGGGAACACTGAAGCTTTCTTT.

At least ten counts were recorded for this clonotype. This chain connects TRBV7-9 to TRBJ1-1; no clear D. Germline V gene lookup returns CDR1 SEHNR and CDR2 FQNEAQ (reference sequence). The CDR3 is 14 amino acids. With 1 base removed from V and 6 bases from J, the gap between germline ends came to 12 bases. CDR3 sequence reads: CASSLVIGIPEAFF. CDR3 DNA sequence: TGTGCCAGCAGCTTAGTCATAGGGATCCCTGAAGCTTTCTTT.